Below, 24 T cell receptor beta chains from the same sample are listed, as sequenced in a study of T cell responses to AZD1222 COVID-19 vaccine. Assay: immunoSEQ multiplex PCR; the TCRdb copy retains only in-frame clones and omits some. The table has about 130,000 clones, 89% seen once. Sequenced material: peripheral blood, taken on day 0 of AZD1222 vaccination. These receptors were obtained from an adult in good health.

The rearrangement links TRBV7-9 to TRBJ1-2, with unresolved D. V was clipped by 1 base and J by 6 bases, with 12 bases between them. The CDR3 spans 14 residues. Per the germline V gene, CDR1 is SEHNR and CDR2 is FQNEAQ (reference sequence). CDR3 DNA sequence: TGTGCCAGCAGCTTAGGGGAAGGCCGCAATGGCTACACCTTC. Its protein product is CASSLGEGRNGYTF. The full variable domain, completed using reference TRBV7-9 and TRBJ1-2, is DTGVSQNPRHKITKRGQNVTFRCDPISEHNRLYWYRQTLGQGPEFLTYFQNEAQLEKSRLLSDRFSAERPKGSFSTLEIQRTEQGDSAMYLCASSLGEGRNGYTFGSGTRLTVV.

The chain is built from TRBV19 and TRBJ1-5, with 8 bases identical to TRBD1. From germline, CDR1 is LNHDA and CDR2 SQIVND (reference sequence). V gave up 5 bases and J gave up 4 bases; unmatched junction bases: 7. The CDR3 is 15 residues long. CDR3 sequence reads: CASSDAGGPNQPQHF. The CDR3, as DNA: TGTGCCAGTAGTGATGCAGGGGGCCCAAATCAGCCCCAGCATTTT.

This chain connects TRBV24-1 to TRBJ1-1; TRBD1 matches at 9 bases. The CDR3 spans 15 residues. The V segment lost 3 bases and the J segment 0 bases; nucleotides outside the gene matches: 1. Germline V lookup: CDR1 KGHDR, CDR2 SFDVKD. CDR3 DNA: TGTGCCACCAGTGATGGACAGGGGATGAACACTGAAGCTTTCTTT. It encodes CATSDGQGMNTEAFF.

CDR3 protein: CATSDSTGARHF. In nucleotides, the CDR3 is TGTGCCACCAGTGACTCGACAGGGGCGCGGCATTTT. This chain joins TRBV24-1 and TRBJ1-5, with TRBD1 matching over 8 bases. This CDR3 region has 12 residues. Germline V gene sequence: CDR1 KGHDR, CDR2 SFDVKD. Unmatched junction bases numbered 7, after V lost 4 bases and J lost 15 bases.

CDR3 sequence reads: CASSPQTGRNQPQHF. As DNA, the CDR3 is TGTGCCAGTAGTCCGCAGACAGGGAGAAATCAGCCCCAGCATTTT. The rearrangement joins TRBV19 to TRBJ1-5; 7 bases are shared with TRBD1. The CDR3 totals 15 residues. Germline CDR1 is LNHDA and CDR2 is SQIVND (reference sequence). The V gene end was trimmed by 5 bases and the J gene end by 4 bases; junction bases not matched to a gene: 8.

This chain uses TRBV9 with TRBJ2-3; 10 bases match TRBD2. The CDR3 runs 17 residues. V gave up 0 bases and J gave up 3 bases; unmatched junction bases: 7. Germline CDR1 SGDLS, CDR2 YYNGEE. CDR3 nucleotides: TGTGCCAGCAGCGTAGCCGTAACTAGCGGGATAACAGATACGCAGTATTTT. This encodes CASSVAVTSGITDTQYF.

V usage is TRBV6-2 or TRBV6-3 and J usage is TRBJ2-1, with TRBD1 identical over 11 bases. The CDR3 length is 15 residues. J gave up 4 bases and V 6 bases, and 5 bases lay outside the gene matches. Looked up from germline, CDR1 is MNHEY and CDR2 is SVGEGT. In DNA, the CDR3 is TGTGCCAGCAGCCACGGGACAGGGGGATACAATGAGCAGTTCTTC. It yields the protein CASSHGTGGYNEQFF.

This chain uses TRBV6-2 or TRBV6-3 with TRBJ1-4; D possibly corresponds to TRBD1 (5 bases). Trimming shortened V by 2 bases and J by 7 bases, and 11 bases separated the two germline ends. CDR3 length: 14 amino acids. Germline-derived CDR1 and CDR2 are MNHEY and SVGEGT. The chain's CDR3 is CASSYGRVGEKLFF. The CDR3 bases are TGTGCCAGCAGTTACGGCAGGGTCGGTGAAAAACTGTTTTTT.

The rearrangement links TRBV3-1 (or the pseudogene TRBV3-2) to TRBJ1-2; D might be TRBD1 (5 bases). The CDR3 consists of 18 residues. Trimming cost V 2 bases and J 0 bases, with 19 bases left between them. In germline, CDR1 is LGHDT, CDR2 YNNKEL (reference sequence). The CDR3: CASSQPDGAAFSNYGYTF. The CDR3 DNA sequence: TGTGCCAGCAGCCAACCCGACGGGGCAGCTTTCTCTAACTATGGCTACACCTTC.

V is TRBV19 and J is TRBJ1-2; tentative D call: TRBD1 (5 bases). The CDR3 loop spans 12 amino acids. With 6 bases removed from V and 7 bases from J, the gap between germline ends came to 12 bases. Germline V gene data show CDR1 as LNHDA and CDR2 as SQIVND (reference sequence). DNA of the CDR3: TGTGCCAGTAGAGTGGGGGGAACTGGCTACACCTTC. Residues: CASRVGGTGYTF.

The genes are TRBV5-4 and TRBJ1-2, with a possible D match to TRBD1 (6 bases). The CDR3 contains 13 residues. V was clipped by 4 bases and J by 8 bases, with 15 bases between them. Germline V gives CDR1 SGHNT, CDR2 YYREEE (reference sequence). The CDR3 here is CASSPTGLLGYTF. The CDR3 DNA follows: TGTGCCAGCAGCCCGACAGGCCTATTAGGCTACACCTTC.

The chain carries TRBV25-1 and TRBJ1-4, with 7 bases matching TRBD1. The CDR3 has 15 amino acids. Germline loops: CDR1 MGHDK, CDR2 SYGVNS. J was trimmed by 8 bases and V by 1 base; bases with no gene match: 7. The CDR3 DNA follows: TGTGCCAGCAGTGAATCTGAGACAGGGTTGGAAAAACTGTTTTTT. It specifies CASSESETGLEKLFF.

This clone came up once. This chain joins TRBV19 and TRBJ1-4, with D hard to call. Germline CDR1 LNHDA, CDR2 SQIVND (reference sequence). Trimming pared 0 bases from V and 8 bases from J, leaving 13 bases between. The CDR3 consists of 15 residues. CDR3 sequence (DNA): TGTGCCAGTAGTATAGATCCAGCGCCTCTGGAAAAACTGTTTTTT. It codes for CASSIDPAPLEKLFF.

The chain joins TRBV7-3 to TRBJ1-1, with 11 bases that match TRBD1. The germline V gene encodes CDR1 SGHTA and CDR2 FQGTGA. With 4 bases clipped from V and 2 bases from J, the junction kept 9 bases outside the gene matches. The CDR3 spans 17 residues. Written as DNA, the CDR3 is TGTGCCAGCAGCTCAGCCGGGACAGGGGGGTCCAACACTGAAGCTTTCTTT. This gives the protein CASSSAGTGGSNTEAFF. The full variable domain, completed using reference TRBV7-3 and TRBJ1-1, is GAGVSQTPSNKVTEKGKYVELRCDPISGHTALYWYRQSLGQGPEFLIYFQGTGAADDSGLPNDRFFAVRPEGSVSTLKIQRTERGDSAVYLCASSSAGTGGSNTEAFFGQGTRLTVV.

The rearrangement uses TRBV6-6 and TRBJ2-7, with D hard to call. The length of the CDR3 is 16 residues. The V gene's germline CDR1 is MNHNY and CDR2 SVGAGI (reference sequence). Trimming took 2 bases from V and 0 from J, leaving 14 bases between them. The DNA for the CDR3 is TGTGCCAGCAGTTACGCCAGTTCTATAGCCTCCTACGAGCAGTACTTC. Protein sequence: CASSYASSIASYEQYF.

The rearrangement joins TRBV14 to TRBJ2-7; D possibly corresponds to TRBD1 (6 bases). The CDR3 consists of 17 residues. V was shortened by 4 bases and J by 0 bases, with 19 bases between the two germline ends. Germline CDR1 SGHDN, CDR2 FVKESK. The CDR3 sequence is CASSRRQGPSPSYEQYF. For the CDR3, the DNA is TGTGCCAGCAGCCGCCGCCAGGGGCCATCGCCCTCCTACGAGCAGTACTTC. Looking up the rest from reference TRBV14 and TRBJ2-7 gives the full variable domain: EAGVTQFPSHSVIEKGQTVTLRCDPISGHDNLYWYRRVMGKEIKFLLHFVKESKQDESGMPNNRFLAERTGGTYSTLKVQPAELEDSGVYFCASSRRQGPSPSYEQYFGPGTRLTVT.

The V gene is TRBV29-1, the J gene TRBJ2-5; tentatively, D is TRBD2 (5 bases). Germline V gene sequence: CDR1 SQVTM, CDR2 ANQGSEA. Trimming took off 6 bases at V and 5 bases at J, with 28 bases between the two ends. CDR3 length: 17 residues. The CDR3 protein is CSVDNDSGSPFRETQYF. The CDR3 coding sequence is TGCAGCGTCGATAATGACTCGGGAAGTCCGTTCAGGGAGACCCAGTACTTC.

The rearrangement uses TRBV6-6 and TRBJ1-4; D ambiguous. With 6 bases removed from V and 0 bases from J, the gap between germline ends came to 8 bases. This CDR3 is built from 14 residues. The germline V gene encodes CDR1 MNHNY and CDR2 SVGAGI (reference sequence). The CDR3 DNA is TGTGCCAGCAGATGGCAGGCAACTAATGAAAAACTGTTTTTT. Amino acids: CASRWQATNEKLFF.

The chain is built from TRBV6-2 or TRBV6-3 and TRBJ2-7; no firm D call. Trimming left V 1 base short and J 3 bases short, with 13 bases between. CDR1 and CDR2 from the germline V gene are MNHEY and SVGEGT. This CDR3 is 15 amino acids long. The CDR3 region has the DNA TGTGCCAGCAGTTACTTTCCAACCCCTCTCTACGAGCAGTACTTC. Translated, it gives CASSYFPTPLYEQYF.

The J gene is TRBJ1-6, the V gene TRBV4-3; D is undetermined. Germline CDR1 LGHNA, CDR2 YSLEER. CDR3 length: 14 residues. V was trimmed by 0 bases and J by 10 bases, leaving 10 bases between them. CDR3 DNA sequence: TGCGCCAGCAGCCAAGATCCCTTGAGATCACCCCTCCACTTT. It yields the protein CASSQDPLRSPLHF.

V usage is TRBV11-3 and J usage is TRBJ2-3; no clear D. The V gene's germline CDR1 is SGHNT and CDR2 YENEEA. V shed 5 bases and J shed 3 bases, with 15 bases lying between them. CDR3 length equals 15 residues. CDR3 nucleotide sequence: TGTGCCAGCAGCCCTAGAGGAGAGCGAACAGATACGCAGTATTTT. It codes for CASSPRGERTDTQYF.

This sequence joins TRBV7-2 and TRBJ1-1, with D possibly matching TRBD1 (6 bases). Between the trimmed V and J ends, which lost 2 bases and 4 bases, there was a span of 8 bases. This CDR3 spans 13 amino acids. Germline assignment: CDR1 SGHTA and CDR2 FQGNSA. CDR3 sequence (DNA): TGTGCCAGCAGCTTACAGGGGCCCACTGAAGCTTTCTTT. Translated: CASSLQGPTEAFF.

The V call is TRBV30, the J call TRBJ1-2, with D tentatively TRBD1 (6 bases). Trimming removed 0 bases from V and 4 bases from J, with 18 bases in between. Germline CDR1 GTSNPN, CDR2 SVGIG (reference sequence). The CDR3 covers 16 residues. CDR3 residues: CAWSVGTPWMSYGYTF. Here the CDR3 DNA reads TGTGCCTGGAGTGTAGGGACACCATGGATGTCCTATGGCTACACCTTC. Based on the CDR3 plus reference TRBV30 and TRBJ1-2, the full variable domain is SQTIHQWPATLVQPVGSPLSLECTVEGTSNPNLYWYRQAAGRGLQLLFYSVGIGQISSEVPQNLSASRPQDRQFILSSKKLLLSDSGFYLCAWSVGTPWMSYGYTFGSGTRLTVV.

In regard to this clone: The sample contains more than one DNA sequence encoding this CDR3. The chain links TRBV6-1 to TRBJ2-7; 8 bases align to TRBD1. Germline assignment: CDR1 MNHNS and CDR2 SASEGT. The CDR3 is 15 amino acids. J lost 2 bases, V lost 1 base, and 4 bases had no gene match. CDR3 sequence (DNA): TGTGCCAGCAGTGAAGTTGGACAGGGAACCTACGAGCAGTACTTC. This translates into CASSEVGQGTYEQYF.